The 5 T cell receptor gamma chains below all came from one sample that was sequenced in a study of human gamma delta and Vdelta1 T cells. TCRdb reanalyzed the PCR reads using CATT. Here the sample spans about 8,700 gamma-chain clones, less than 55% being singletons. Their antigens are not known. Sequencing used Vdelta1 gamma-delta T cells from blood grown in culture (DOT cells). The receptors originated from a human donor in good health.

The rearrangement links TRGV4 to TRGJP1. CDR3 length equals 19 residues. V was clipped by 1 base and J by 5 bases; unmatched bases: 19. The germline V gene encodes CDR1 EGSTGY and CDR2 YDSYTSSV. The CDR3 is CATWDGPVSRFGTGWFKIF. In DNA form, the CDR3 reads TGTGCCACCTGGGATGGTCCCGTGTCCCGATTTGGGACTGGTTGGTTCAAGATATTT.

This clone was counted only a few times. The genes are TRGV8 and TRGJP2. J was trimmed by 3 bases and V by 4 bases; bases with no gene match: 8. This CDR3 is built from 15 residues. Germline V gene data show CDR1 as VENAVY and CDR2 as YDSYNSRV. CDR3 region: CATWELGGSDWIKTF. CDR3 bases: TGTGCCACCTGGGAGCTGGGGGGTAGTGATTGGATCAAGACGTTT.

This clone has a handful of counts. The J gene is TRGJ1 or TRGJ2, the V gene TRGV5. The junction had 10 bases not matched to a gene; V was cut back by 3 bases and J by 8 bases. Germline CDR1 is VINAFY and CDR2 is YDVSNSKD. CDR3 length equals 13 residues. CDR3 sequence (DNA): TGTGCCACCTGGGACCTCCGTTACGATAAGAAACTCTTT. It yields the protein CATWDLRYDKKLF.

The rearrangement links TRGV4 to TRGJ1 or TRGJ2. Germline V gives CDR1 EGSTGY, CDR2 YDSYTSSV. The CDR3 contains 15 residues. The J segment lost 9 bases and the V segment lost 1 base, leaving 15 bases of the junction unmatched. The CDR3 coding sequence is TGTGCCACCTGGGATGGTCGACCCTATCTAAGTAAGAAACTCTTT. It codes for CATWDGRPYLSKKLF.

The chain recombines TRGV5 with TRGJ1 or TRGJ2. Trimming removed 1 base from V and 4 bases from J; junction bases left unmatched: 4. The CDR3 covers 13 residues. Looked up from germline, CDR1 is VINAFY and CDR2 is YDVSNSKD. CDR3 sequence: CATWDSVYYKKLF. CDR3 bases: TGTGCCACCTGGGACAGTGTATATTATAAGAAACTCTTT.